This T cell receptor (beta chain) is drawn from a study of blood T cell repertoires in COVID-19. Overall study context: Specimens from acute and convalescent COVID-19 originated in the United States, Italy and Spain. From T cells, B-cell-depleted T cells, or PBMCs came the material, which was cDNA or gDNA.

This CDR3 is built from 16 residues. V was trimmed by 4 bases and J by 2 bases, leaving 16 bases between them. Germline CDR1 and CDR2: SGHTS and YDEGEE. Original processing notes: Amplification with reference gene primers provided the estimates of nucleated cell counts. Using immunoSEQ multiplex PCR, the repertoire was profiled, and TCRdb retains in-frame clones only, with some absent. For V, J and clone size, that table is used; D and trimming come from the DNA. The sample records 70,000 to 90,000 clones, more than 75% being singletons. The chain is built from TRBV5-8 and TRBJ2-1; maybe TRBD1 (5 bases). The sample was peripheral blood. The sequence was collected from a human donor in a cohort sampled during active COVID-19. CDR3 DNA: TGTGCCAGCAGCCAAGCAGGGCGAACCACCTACAATGAGCAGTTCTTC. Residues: CASSQAGRTTYNEQFF.